Given below is one T cell receptor (beta chain) in context. Per the original data handling: Quantification of nucleated cells was approximated via reference gene primer amplification. TCRdb's copy holds only in-frame clones and misses some; the assay was immunoSEQ multiplex PCR. V, J and clone size are taken as reported in that table, and D and trimming were inferred from the DNA itself. Here the sample spans 300,000 to 400,000 clones, 88% being singletons. Seattle patient enrollment occurred during active infection, with longitudinal follow-up thereafter. The data derive from a study of blood T cell repertoires in COVID-19. Overall study: There were acute and convalescent COVID-19 samples, and they came from the United States, Italy and Spain. From T cells, B-cell-depleted T cells, or PBMCs came the material, which was cDNA or gDNA.

The germline V and J ends were trimmed by 1 base and 7 bases, with 13 bases remaining between them. The CDR3 runs 14 residues. Looked up from germline, CDR1 is SEHNR and CDR2 is FQNEAQ (reference sequence). The chain recombines TRBV7-9 with TRBJ1-2, with D hard to call. This TCR derives from a woman in her 30s with COVID-19, enrolled during active disease. Sequenced input: peripheral blood. The CDR3 here is CASSLGPLSGGYTF. CDR3 nucleotide sequence: TGTGCCAGCAGCTTAGGACCCCTCTCGGGTGGCTACACCTTC.